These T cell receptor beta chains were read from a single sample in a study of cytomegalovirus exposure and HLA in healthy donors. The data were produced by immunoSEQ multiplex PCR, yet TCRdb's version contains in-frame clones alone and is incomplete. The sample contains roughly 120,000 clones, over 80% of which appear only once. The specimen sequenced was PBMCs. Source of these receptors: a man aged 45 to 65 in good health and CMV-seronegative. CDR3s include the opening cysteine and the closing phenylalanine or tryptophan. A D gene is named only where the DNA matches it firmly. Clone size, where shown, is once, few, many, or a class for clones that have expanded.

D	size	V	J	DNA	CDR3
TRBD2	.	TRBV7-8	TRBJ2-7	TGTGCCAGCAGCTTGCGGCCCATTAGCGGGGGGGCCTACGAGCAGTACTTC	CASSLRPISGGAYEQYF
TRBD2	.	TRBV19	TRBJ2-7	TGTGCCAGTAGTATTTACCCTACTAGCGGGGATTCCTACGAGCAGTACTTC	CASSIYPTSGDSYEQYF
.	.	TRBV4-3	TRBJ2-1	TGCGCCAGCAGCCAAGATCCCGGGATTTCCTACAATGAGCAGTTCTTC	CASSQDPGISYNEQFF
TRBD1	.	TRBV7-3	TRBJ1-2	TGTGCCAGCAGCTCGGACAGGTTGACTAACTATGGCTACACCTTC	CASSSDRLTNYGYTF
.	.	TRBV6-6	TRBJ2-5	TGTGCCAGCAGTTACTCGGCGGGTAGAGGGGAGACCCAGTACTTC	CASSYSAGRGETQYF
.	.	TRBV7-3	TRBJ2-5	TGTGCCAGCAGCTTAGGTAGCCAAGAGACCCAGTACTTC	CASSLGSQETQYF
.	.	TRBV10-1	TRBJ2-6	TGCGCCAGCAGCCCGAGGGTAGGAAAGATTGAGTCTGGGGCCAACGTCCTGACTTTC	CASSPRVGKIESGANVLTF
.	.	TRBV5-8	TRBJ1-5	TGTGCCAGCAGCGGAGGGACGGACCTATGGGGCAATCAGCCCCAGCATTTT	CASSGGTDLWGNQPQHF
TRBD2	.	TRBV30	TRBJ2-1	TGTGCCTGGACCGCCTCTAAGGTAGCGGGAGGGAATGAGCAGTTCTTC	CAWTASKVAGGNEQFF
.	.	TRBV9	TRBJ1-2	TGTGCCAGCAGCGTAGGAGGGGAGGTTACCGGAGGGGGCTACACCTTC	CASSVGGEVTGGGYTF
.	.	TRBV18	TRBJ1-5	TGTGCCAGCTCACCCGGGGGGCAGCCCCAGCATTTT	CASSPGGQPQHF
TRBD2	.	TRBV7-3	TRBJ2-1	TGTGCCAGCAGCTGGGGACTAGCGGGAGCTTTCAATGAGCAGTTCTTC	CASSWGLAGAFNEQFF
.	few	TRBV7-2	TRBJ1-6	TGTGCCAGCAGCCTCGAGACAGTTTTAGGTTCACCCCTCCACTTT	CASSLETVLGSPLHF
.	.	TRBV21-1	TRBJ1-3	TGTGCCAGCAGCAAAAGGAGTGGAAACACCATATATTTT	CASSKRSGNTIYF
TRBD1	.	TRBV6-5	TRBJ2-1	TGTGCCAGCAGTAGCAACAGGGGAATATACAATGAGCAGTTCTTC	CASSSNRGIYNEQFF
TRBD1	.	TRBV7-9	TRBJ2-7	TGTGCCAGCAGCGACCCGATTGGACAGGGTAACCCCTACGAGCAGTACTTC	CASSDPIGQGNPYEQYF
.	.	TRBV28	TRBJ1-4	TGTGCCAGCAGTTCGAGAGGAGAAGCTAATGAAAAACTGTTTTTT	CASSSRGEANEKLFF
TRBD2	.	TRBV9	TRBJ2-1	TGTGCCAGCAGCGCCCTTTCGACGGGGGGGCTGGGGGAGCAGTTCTTC	CASSALSTGGLGEQFF
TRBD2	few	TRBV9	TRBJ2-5	TGTGCCAGCAGCGCTAGCGGGAGTGGAGAGACCCAGTACTTC	CASSASGSGETQYF
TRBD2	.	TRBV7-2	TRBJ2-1	TGTGCCAGCAGCTTAAGCGGCGGGAGCTGGGACAATGAGCAGTTCTTC	CASSLSGGSWDNEQFF
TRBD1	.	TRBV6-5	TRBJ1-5	TGTGCCAGCAGTCTCCGACAGGGGATTAATCAGCCCCAGCATTTT	CASSLRQGINQPQHF
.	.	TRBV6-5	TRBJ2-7	TGTGCCAGCAGTAGCGGATACTCCTACGAGCAGTACTTC	CASSSGYSYEQYF
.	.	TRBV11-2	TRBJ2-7	TGTGCCAGCAGCATCCGGGACATCCTCTACGAGCAGTACTTC	CASSIRDILYEQYF
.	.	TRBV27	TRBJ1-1	TGTGCCAGCATCAAGGCACTCCATGACACCTTGAACACTGAAGCTTTCTTT	CASIKALHDTLNTEAFF
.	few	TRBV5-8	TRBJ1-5	TGTGCCAGCAGCCCGGACATGTTTCAGCCCCAGCATTTT	CASSPDMFQPQHF
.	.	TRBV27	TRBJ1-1	TGTGCCAGCAGTTTATCCTACCAGACTCTTGAAGCTTTCTTT	CASSLSYQTLEAFF
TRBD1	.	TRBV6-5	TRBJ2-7	TGTGCCAGCAGTTACTCTACAGGGGTGGACGAGCAGTACTTC	CASSYSTGVDEQYF
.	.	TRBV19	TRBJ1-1	TGTGCCAGTAGTATAGTTCGGGGGTTGAACACTGAAGCTTTCTTT	CASSIVRGLNTEAFF
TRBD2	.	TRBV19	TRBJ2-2	TGTGCCAGTAGTATGGGACTAGCGGGAGTGGCCCTGGCCGGGGAGCTGTTTTTT	CASSMGLAGVALAGELFF
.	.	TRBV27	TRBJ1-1	TGTGCCAGCAGTTTAGGCCCTCAGGGATCCACCCAAGCTTTCTTT	CASSLGPQGSTQAFF
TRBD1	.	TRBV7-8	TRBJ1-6	TGTGCCAGCAGCGACCTATGGGGGGGACAGGGCACCCTCCACTTT	CASSDLWGGQGTLHF
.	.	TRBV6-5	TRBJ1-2	TGTGCCAGCAGTTTACAGGGAAGGGGCTACACCTTC	CASSLQGRGYTF
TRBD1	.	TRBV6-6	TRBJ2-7	TGTGCCAGCAGTTACGGCCGGGACAGGCGCTACGAGCAGTACTTC	CASSYGRDRRYEQYF
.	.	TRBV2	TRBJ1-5	TGTGCCAGCAGTGGATACTATAGCAATCAGCCCCAGCATTTT	CASSGYYSNQPQHF
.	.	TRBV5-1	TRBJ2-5	TGCGCCAGCAGCTTGGATAGAAAAGAGACCCAGTACTTC	CASSLDRKETQYF
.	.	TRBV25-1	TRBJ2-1	TGTGCCAGCAGTGTAGAAGGGGGAGCGTTCTACAATGAGCAGTTCTTC	CASSVEGGAFYNEQFF
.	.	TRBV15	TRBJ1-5	TGTGCCACCAGCCAAGGGAGGAGGGGCCCCAATCAGCCCCAGCATTTT	CATSQGRRGPNQPQHF
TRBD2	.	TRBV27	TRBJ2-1	TGTGCCAGTCAGCCCCCGGGAGGCGATGAGCAGTTCTTC	CASQPPGGDEQFF
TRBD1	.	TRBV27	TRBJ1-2	TGTGCCAGCAGTGTACGGCCAGGGGGCCAGTACACCTTC	CASSVRPGGQYTF
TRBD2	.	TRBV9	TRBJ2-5	TGTGCCAGCAGCCCCCGGGGAGCGGGAACCCAAGAGACCCAGTACTTC	CASSPRGAGTQETQYF
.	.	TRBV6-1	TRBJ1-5	TGTGCCAGCAGTGCACAGGTCCGGGGCAATCAGCCCCAGCATTTT	CASSAQVRGNQPQHF
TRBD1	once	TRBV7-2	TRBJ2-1	TGTGCCAGCAGAAGGGACAGGGGGCGATCCTACAATGAGCAGTTCTTC	CASRRDRGRSYNEQFF
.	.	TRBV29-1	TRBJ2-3	TGCAGCGTTGTCGGGTTGGACACAGATACGCAGTATTTT	CSVVGLDTDTQYF
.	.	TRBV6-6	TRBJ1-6	TGTGCCAGCAGCCGAGGACACTTATATAATTCACCCCTCCACTTT	CASSRGHLYNSPLHF
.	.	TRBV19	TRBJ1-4	TGTGCCAGTAGTATCCAGGGGATGGGTGAAAAACTGTTTTTT	CASSIQGMGEKLFF
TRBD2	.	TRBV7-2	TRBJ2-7	TGTGCCAGCAGCCGCAGGACTAGCGGGGGGGCGACCGAGCAGTACTTC	CASSRRTSGGATEQYF
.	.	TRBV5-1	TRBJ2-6	TGCGCCAGCAGCACGGACAGACAGGCCTCTGGGGCCAACGTCCTGACTTTC	CASSTDRQASGANVLTF
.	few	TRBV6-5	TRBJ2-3	TGTGCCAGCAGTTCCGCTAGCGCCTCTAGCACAGATACGCAGTATTTT	CASSSASASSTDTQYF
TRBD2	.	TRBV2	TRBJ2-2	TGTGCCAGCAAGGCGGGGGGAAGGACCGGGGAGCTGTTTTTT	CASKAGGRTGELFF
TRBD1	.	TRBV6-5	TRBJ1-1	TGTGCCAGCAGTAGCGGGACAGGGAACACTGAAGCTTTCTTT	CASSSGTGNTEAFF
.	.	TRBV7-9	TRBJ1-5	TGTGCCAGCCTGGGCATAGGACAGTATGGTCAGCCCCAGCATTTT	CASLGIGQYGQPQHF
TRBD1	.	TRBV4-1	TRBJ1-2	TGCGCCAGCAGCCCGGGGGACAGGGAGAACTATGGCTACACCTTC	CASSPGDRENYGYTF
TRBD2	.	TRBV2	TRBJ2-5	TGTGCCAGCAGTGCACTAGCGGGGGTACAGGAGACCCAGTACTTC	CASSALAGVQETQYF